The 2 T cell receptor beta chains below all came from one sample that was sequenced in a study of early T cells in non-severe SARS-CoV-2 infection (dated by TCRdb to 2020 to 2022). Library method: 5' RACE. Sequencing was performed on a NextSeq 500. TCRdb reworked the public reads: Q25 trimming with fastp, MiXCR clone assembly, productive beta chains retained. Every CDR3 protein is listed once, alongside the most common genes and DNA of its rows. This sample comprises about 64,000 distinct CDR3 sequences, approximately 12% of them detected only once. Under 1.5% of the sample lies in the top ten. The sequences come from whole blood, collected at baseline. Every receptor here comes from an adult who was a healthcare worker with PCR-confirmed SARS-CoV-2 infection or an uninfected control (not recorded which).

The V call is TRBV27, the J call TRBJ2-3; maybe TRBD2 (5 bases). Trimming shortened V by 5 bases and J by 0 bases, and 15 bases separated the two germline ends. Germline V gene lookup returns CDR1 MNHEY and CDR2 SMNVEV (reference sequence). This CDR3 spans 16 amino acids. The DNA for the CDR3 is TGTGCCAGCAGTCTAGTAGGACTTACGAGCACAGATACGCAGTATTTT. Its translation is CASSLVGLTSTDTQYF.

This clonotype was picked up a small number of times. CDR3 region: CASSVAGGREDEQYF. CDR3 nucleotide sequence: TGTGCCAGCAGCGTAGCCGGCGGGAGAGAAGACGAGCAGTACTTC. The gene calls are TRBV9 and TRBJ2-7; TRBD2 matches at 7 bases. This CDR3 is 15 amino acids long. Unmatched junction bases numbered 8, after V lost 0 bases and J lost 5 bases. The V gene's germline CDR1 is SGDLS and CDR2 YYNGEE.